Shown below are 13 T cell receptor beta chains from a single sample sequenced in a study of early T cells in non-severe SARS-CoV-2 infection. TCRdb processed the 5' RACE reads anew with MiXCR; each CDR3 protein has one entry. This sample carries about 26,000 distinct CDR3 sequences, around 5% of them seen once, and the ten largest clones take 3.5% to 5.5%. The material sequenced was whole blood. All receptors derive from an adult who was a healthcare worker with PCR-confirmed SARS-CoV-2 infection or an uninfected control (not recorded which).

This clonotype has a count of ten or more. The genes are TRBV4-1 and TRBJ2-1; 8 positions match TRBD2. CDR1 is MGHRA and CDR2 is YSYEKL in the germline V gene. This CDR3 comprises 15 residues. The V and J ends lost 0 bases and 8 bases, in that order; junction bases with no gene match: 6. This CDR3 is CASSQDKRESYEQFF. In DNA, the CDR3 is TGCGCCAGCAGCCAAGATAAGCGGGAGAGCTATGAGCAGTTCTTC.

This clonotype was counted at least ten times. This chain joins TRBV19 and TRBJ2-2; D is possibly TRBD2 (6 bases). Germline V gives CDR1 LNHDA, CDR2 SQIVND (reference sequence). Trimming removed 0 bases from V and 6 bases from J, with 14 bases in between. CDR3 length: 16 amino acids. The CDR3 loop reads CASSIDFGEEAGELFF. CDR3 nucleotides: TGTGCCAGTAGTATAGACTTCGGGGAGGAGGCCGGGGAGCTGTTTTTT.

This clonotype has ten or more counts. The V gene is TRBV7-8, the J gene TRBJ1-2; 8 positions match TRBD1. CDR1 is SGHVS, CDR2 FQNEAQ, per germline. Trimming at V came to 3 bases and at J to 10 bases, leaving 7 bases not matched to a gene. This CDR3 spans 13 amino acids. CDR3 coding DNA: TGTGCCAGCAGCTTCCCGACAGGGGAACTCTACACCTTC. It yields the protein CASSFPTGELYTF.

This clonotype was detected ten times or more. V is TRBV20-1 and J is TRBJ2-7; D ambiguous. The V and J ends lost 6 bases and 2 bases respectively, with 11 bases between them. The CDR3 has 12 amino acids. Germline V gives CDR1 DFQATT, CDR2 SNEGSKA (reference sequence). The CDR3, as DNA: TGCAGTGCAAGGACGGACGCCTACGAGCAGTACTTC. Protein sequence: CSARTDAYEQYF.

This clonotype came up many times. V usage is TRBV20-1 and J usage is TRBJ2-7; 15 bases are shared with TRBD2. Germline assignment: CDR1 DFQATT and CDR2 SNEGSKA (reference sequence). The CDR3 sequence is 17 residues long. V was pared by 4 bases and J by 1 base, with 8 bases of the junction left unmatched. The chain's CDR3 is CSATGLAGGQRSYEQYF. The CDR3 nucleotides read TGCAGTGCTACTGGACTAGCGGGAGGGCAAAGATCCTACGAGCAGTACTTC.

This clonotype occurred many times. The chain carries TRBV7-6 and TRBJ2-7; 11 positions match TRBD2. CDR3 size: 15 residues. Germline CDR1 reads SGHVS; CDR2 reads FNYEAQ. After removal of 2 bases from V and 5 bases from J, the junction contained 5 bases not matched to a gene. The CDR3 loop reads CASSLILAGEDEQYF. CDR3 bases: TGTGCCAGCAGCTTAATACTAGCGGGAGAGGACGAGCAGTACTTC.

The CDR3 bases are TGCAGTGCTCCGTTCATCGATACGCAGTATTTT. Its protein product is CSAPFIDTQYF. This chain uses TRBV20-1 with TRBJ2-3; unclear D gene. The V end was cut by 5 bases, the J end by 6 bases, with 9 bases between. The germline CDR1 and CDR2 sequences are DFQATT and SNEGSKA (reference sequence). This CDR3 spans 11 amino acids.

This clonotype was counted ten times or more. The chain couples TRBV29-1 to TRBJ2-3, with D possibly matching TRBD2 (5 bases). Per germline, CDR1 SQVTM and CDR2 ANQGSEA. V dropped 7 bases and J dropped 5 bases, with 13 bases sitting between them. The CDR3 is 12 residues long. CDR3 region: CSAGPAGDTQYF. DNA for the CDR3: TGCAGCGCGGGCCCTGCGGGAGATACGCAGTATTTT.

This clonotype occurred many times. V and J are TRBV4-1 and TRBJ2-7, with D perhaps TRBD1 or TRBD2 (5 bases each). The germline V gene has CDR1 MGHRA and CDR2 YSYEKL. V gave up 3 bases and J gave up 3 bases, with 15 bases separating them. The CDR3 has 15 amino acids. CDR3 DNA sequence: TGCGCCAGCAGCCAGGAGATCGGGGCTAACTACGAGCAGTACTTC. Translation gives CASSQEIGANYEQYF.

This clonotype was recorded at least ten times. This chain connects TRBV10-3 to TRBJ2-1, with D unresolved. Trimming left V 2 bases short and J 0 bases short, with 8 bases between. This CDR3 has 15 residues. The V gene's germline CDR1 is ENHRY and CDR2 SYGVKD. The CDR3: CAISETPDSYNEQFF. CDR3 nucleotide sequence: TGTGCCATCAGTGAGACCCCTGACTCCTACAATGAGCAGTTCTTC.

This clonotype appeared many times. The rearrangement joins TRBV12-3 or TRBV12-4 to TRBJ2-2; no firm D call. The CDR3 is made up of 15 amino acids. With 3 bases removed from V and 0 bases from J, the gap between germline ends came to 8 bases. The CDR3 DNA is TGTGCCAGCAGTTTGGCAGTCGCGAACACCGGGGAGCTGTTTTTT. Protein: CASSLAVANTGELFF.

This clonotype was counted many times. The rearrangement links TRBV29-1 to TRBJ1-1; the D gene is possibly TRBD1 (5 bases). With 3 bases removed from V and 0 bases from J, the gap between germline ends came to 11 bases. Germline V CDR1 and CDR2: SQVTM, ANQGSEA. The CDR3 is 14 amino acids. This CDR3 is CSVERGGVNTEAFF. DNA of the CDR3: TGCAGCGTTGAGAGGGGCGGGGTGAACACTGAAGCTTTCTTT. The full variable domain, with the rest looked up from reference TRBV29-1 and TRBJ1-1, is SAVISQKPSRDICQRGTSLTIQCQVDSQVTMMFWYRQQPGQSLTLIATANQGSEATYESGFVIDKFPISRPNLTFSTLTVSNMSPEDSSIYLCSVERGGVNTEAFFGQGTRLTVV.

In this sample, this clonotype turned up many times. This chain connects TRBV27 to TRBJ1-4; D ambiguous. From germline, CDR1 is MNHEY and CDR2 SMNVEV (reference sequence). The CDR3 contains 15 residues. The V end lost 6 bases, the J end lost 0 bases, and 11 bases lay between the germline ends. The CDR3 bases are TGTGCCAGCAGGAACGGGAGAACAACTAATGAAAAACTGTTTTTT. This gives the protein CASRNGRTTNEKLFF.